The clone carrying this T cell receptor (beta chain) was found many times. Its target is unknown. At one end the junction does not follow the germline gene, possibly because of a read error. One entry per CDR3 protein, called by TCRdb with MiXCR from the 5' RACE reads. Among roughly 160,000 distinct CDR3 sequences listed, about an eighth were seen once. These data come from a study of T-cell memory formation after mild COVID-19. Study results and caveats: Pre-infection memory harbored some responding clones, suggesting cross-reactive memory joined. The main location of contracting CD4+ clones was CM and EM, and that of contracting CD8+ clones was EMRA.

The specimen was PBMCs or a T cell subset sorted from them (not recorded which). The sequence came from a young man who had mild COVID-19 (a few samples of this study predate the infection). Cell type and time point are not known.

In DNA form, the CDR3 reads TGCAGCTTTGAATTTGGGTCTACAGATACGCAGTATTTT. It specifies CSFEFGSTDTQYF. This sequence joins TRBV29-1 and TRBJ2-3; D remains ambiguous. Germline values: CDR1 SQVTM, CDR2 ANQGSEA. The CDR3 extends over 13 amino acids.